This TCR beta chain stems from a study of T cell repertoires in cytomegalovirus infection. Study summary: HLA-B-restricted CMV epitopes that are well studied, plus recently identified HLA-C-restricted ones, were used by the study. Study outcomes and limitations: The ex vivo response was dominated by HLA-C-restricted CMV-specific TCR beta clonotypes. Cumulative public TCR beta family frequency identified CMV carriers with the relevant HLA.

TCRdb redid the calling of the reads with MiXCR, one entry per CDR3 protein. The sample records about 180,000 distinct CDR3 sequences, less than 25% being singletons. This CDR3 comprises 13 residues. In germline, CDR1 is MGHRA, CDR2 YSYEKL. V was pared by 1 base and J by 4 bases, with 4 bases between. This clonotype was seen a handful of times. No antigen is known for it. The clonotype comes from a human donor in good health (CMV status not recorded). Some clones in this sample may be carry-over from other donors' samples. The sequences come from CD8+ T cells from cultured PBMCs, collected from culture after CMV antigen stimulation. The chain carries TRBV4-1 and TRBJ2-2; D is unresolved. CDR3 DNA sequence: TGCGCCAGCAGCCAAGGAGGCACCGGGGAGCTGTTTTTT. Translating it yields CASSQGGTGELFF.